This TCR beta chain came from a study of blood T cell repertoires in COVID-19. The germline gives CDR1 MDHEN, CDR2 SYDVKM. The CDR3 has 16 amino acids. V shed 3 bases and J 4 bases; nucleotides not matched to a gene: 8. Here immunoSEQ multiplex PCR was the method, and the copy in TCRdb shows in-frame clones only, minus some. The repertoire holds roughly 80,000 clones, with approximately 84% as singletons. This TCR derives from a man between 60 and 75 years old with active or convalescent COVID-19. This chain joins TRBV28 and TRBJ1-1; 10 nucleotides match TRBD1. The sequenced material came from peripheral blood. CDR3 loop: CASSFWTGGKGTEAFF. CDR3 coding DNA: TGTGCCAGCAGTTTCTGGACAGGGGGTAAGGGCACTGAAGCTTTCTTT. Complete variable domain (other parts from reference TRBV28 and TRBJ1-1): DVKVTQSSRYLVKRTGEKVFLECVQDMDHENMFWYRQDPGLGLRLIYFSYDVKMKEKGDIPEGYSVSREKKERFSLILESASTNQTSMYLCASSFWTGGKGTEAFFGQGTRLTVV.